This T cell receptor beta chain was observed in a study of blood T cell repertoires in COVID-19. About the study: Researchers got acute and convalescent COVID-19 samples from the United States, Italy and Spain. Nucleic acid was either cDNA or gDNA, and it came from T cells, B-cell-depleted T cells, or PBMCs.

V gave up 4 bases and J gave up 9 bases; unmatched junction bases: 9. This CDR3 comprises 16 residues. Germline CDR1 reads SGHRS; CDR2 reads YFSETQ. Here immunoSEQ multiplex PCR was the method, and the copy in TCRdb shows in-frame clones only, minus some. Found here are 200,000 or so clones, 80% to 90% of them singletons; the top ten hold about 3.5%. This rearrangement joins TRBV5-1 to TRBJ2-1, with 14 bases that match TRBD2. Sequencing was performed on PBMCs or T cells enriched from blood (not recorded which). This clonotype originated in a woman between 25 and 40 years old who had been exposed to COVID-19. The CDR3: CASSPETSGRVGEQFF. Here the CDR3 DNA reads TGCGCCAGCAGCCCGGAGACTAGCGGGAGGGTGGGTGAGCAGTTCTTC. Combining the CDR3 with reference TRBV5-1 and TRBJ2-1 gives the whole variable domain KAGVTQTPRYLIKTRGQQVTLSCSPISGHRSVSWYQQTPGQGLQFLFEYFSETQRNKGNFPGRFSGRQFSNSRSEMNVSTLELGDSALYLCASSPETSGRVGEQFFGPGTRLTVL.